One and the same sample provided the 2 T cell receptor beta chains below, sequenced in a study of blood T cell repertoires in COVID-19. Generated by immunoSEQ multiplex PCR, the TCRdb table keeps only in-frame clones and is missing some. The sample has around 50,000 clones, 88% seen once. The sample consisted of peripheral blood. The receptors derive from a man aged 45-60 years with active COVID-19.

The chain uses TRBV6-5 and TRBJ1-5; TRBD1 is a possible D gene (5 bases). The germline gives CDR1 MNHEY, CDR2 SVGAGI. Trimming took 6 bases from V and 2 from J, leaving 11 bases between them. This CDR3 spans 14 amino acids. CDR3 nucleotide sequence: TGTGCCAGCAGCGCGTCCAGGGGCAATCAGCCCCAGCATTTT. This sequence encodes CASSASRGNQPQHF.

The chain is built from TRBV1 and TRBJ1-5; the D call in the table, TRBD1, was not verified against the DNA. TRBV1 is a recognized pseudogene. The length of the CDR3 is 17 residues. The CDR3 loop is CTSSPPDRIYSNQPQHF. CDR3 nucleotide sequence: TGCACCAGCAGCCCTCCGGACAGGATATATAGCAATCAGCCCCAGCATTTT.